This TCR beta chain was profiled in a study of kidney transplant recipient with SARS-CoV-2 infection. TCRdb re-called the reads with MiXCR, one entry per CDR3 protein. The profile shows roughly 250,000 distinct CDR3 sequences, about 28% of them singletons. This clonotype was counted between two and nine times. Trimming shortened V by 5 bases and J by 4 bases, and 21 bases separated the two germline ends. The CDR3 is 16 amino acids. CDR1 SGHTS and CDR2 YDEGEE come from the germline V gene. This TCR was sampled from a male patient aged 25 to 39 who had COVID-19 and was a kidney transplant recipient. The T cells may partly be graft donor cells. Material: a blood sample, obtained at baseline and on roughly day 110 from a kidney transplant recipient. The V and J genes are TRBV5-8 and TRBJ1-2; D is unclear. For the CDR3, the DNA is TGTGCCAGCAGACGCCTTCATCCACGAAAGACCTATGGCTACACCTTC. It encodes CASRRLHPRKTYGYTF.